This T cell receptor beta chain was captured by sequencing in a study of human T cells and chemical hapten exposure. In this sample, this clonotype turned up many times. The junction had 11 bases not matched to a gene; V was cut back by 3 bases and J by 0 bases. CDR3 length: 18 amino acids. Germline V gene lookup returns CDR1 KGHSH and CDR2 LQKENI. Each cDNA molecule in the library carried unique molecular identifiers. MiXCR, run by TCRdb on the RACE reads, gives a single entry per CDR3 protein. Of just over 350,000 distinct CDR3 sequences in the sample, about 6% were seen once. Documented time point: patch test 2, 6 weeks after DPC sensitization. The treatment was: therapeutic diphenylcyclopropenone sensitization with weekly scalp DPC. Extraction of total RNA was performed on unfractionated whole blood.

The sequence came from a woman under 30 with alopecia areata. Some clones in this sample may be carry-over from other donors' samples. V usage is TRBV18 and J usage is TRBJ2-5; 9 bases agree with TRBD1. This specimen consisted of whole blood, obtained in connection with sensitization to the hapten diphenylcyclopropenone (DPC). CDR3 sequence: CASSPLSGTGLYQETQYF. CDR3 nucleotide sequence: TGTGCCAGCTCACCGCTTTCCGGGACAGGGCTTTACCAAGAGACCCAGTACTTC.